This TCR beta chain was profiled in a study of T cell repertoires in cytomegalovirus infection. Study-wide points: It was HLA-C-restricted CMV-specific TCR beta clonotypes that dominated the response ex vivo. Of the TCR beta families, the public ones yielded a cumulative frequency that identified carriers of CMV plus the relevant HLA.

MiXCR, applied by TCRdb to the reads, yields one record per CDR3 protein. This table has roughly 69,000 distinct CDR3 sequences, 20% to 25% appearing once. As concerns this clonotype: As yet, its antigen is unknown.

The specimen was CD8+ T cells from cultured PBMCs, collected from culture after CMV antigen stimulation. The sequence was collected from a human donor in good health (CMV status not recorded). Some clones in this sample may be carry-over from other donors' samples.

CDR3 in amino acids: CASSYSRAGGNLQYF. The DNA of the CDR3 is TGTGCCAGCAGTTACAGCCGGGCGGGGGGGAACCTGCAGTATTTT. The chain combines TRBV6-5 with TRBJ2-3, with 9 bases lining up with TRBD2. V gave up 2 bases and J gave up 11 bases; unmatched junction bases: 11. Germline lookup yields CDR1 MNHEY and CDR2 SVGAGI. CDR3 length: 15 amino acids.